Listed here is a single T cell receptor beta chain. The CDR3 is 17 amino acids. Expressed TCRB transcripts got sequenced, as all isolated RNA was reverse transcribed. The method was immunoSEQ multiplex PCR; TCRdb's version includes in-frame clones alone and lacks a portion of them. The sample includes 350,000 to 400,000 clones, about 15% of them seen just once. The data stem from a study of beta chain features in type 1 diabetes. V and J are TRBV21-1 and TRBJ2-7; TRBD2, the table's D call, was not compared with the DNA. TRBV21-1 is assigned pseudogene status. The sample consisted of naive CD4+ T cells from blood. This sequence was found in a young woman in good health. CDR3 DNA: TGTGCCAGCAGCAAACCGAGATCAACTAGCGGGCTCTACGAGCAGTACTTC. Protein: CASSKPRSTSGLYEQYF.